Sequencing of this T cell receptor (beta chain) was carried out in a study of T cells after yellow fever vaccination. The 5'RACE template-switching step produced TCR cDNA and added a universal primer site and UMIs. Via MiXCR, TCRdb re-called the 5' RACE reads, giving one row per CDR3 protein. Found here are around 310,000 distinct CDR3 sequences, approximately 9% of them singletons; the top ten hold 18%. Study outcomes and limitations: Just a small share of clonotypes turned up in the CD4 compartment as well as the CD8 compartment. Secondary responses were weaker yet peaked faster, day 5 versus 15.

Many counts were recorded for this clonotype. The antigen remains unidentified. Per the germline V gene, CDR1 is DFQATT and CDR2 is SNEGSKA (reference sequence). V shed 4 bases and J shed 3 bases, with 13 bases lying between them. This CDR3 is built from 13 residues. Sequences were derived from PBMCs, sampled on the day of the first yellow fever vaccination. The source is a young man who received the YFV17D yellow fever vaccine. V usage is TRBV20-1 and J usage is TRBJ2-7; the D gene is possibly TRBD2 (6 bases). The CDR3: CSATSTSFYEQYF. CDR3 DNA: TGCAGTGCTACCTCGACTAGTTTCTACGAGCAGTACTTC.